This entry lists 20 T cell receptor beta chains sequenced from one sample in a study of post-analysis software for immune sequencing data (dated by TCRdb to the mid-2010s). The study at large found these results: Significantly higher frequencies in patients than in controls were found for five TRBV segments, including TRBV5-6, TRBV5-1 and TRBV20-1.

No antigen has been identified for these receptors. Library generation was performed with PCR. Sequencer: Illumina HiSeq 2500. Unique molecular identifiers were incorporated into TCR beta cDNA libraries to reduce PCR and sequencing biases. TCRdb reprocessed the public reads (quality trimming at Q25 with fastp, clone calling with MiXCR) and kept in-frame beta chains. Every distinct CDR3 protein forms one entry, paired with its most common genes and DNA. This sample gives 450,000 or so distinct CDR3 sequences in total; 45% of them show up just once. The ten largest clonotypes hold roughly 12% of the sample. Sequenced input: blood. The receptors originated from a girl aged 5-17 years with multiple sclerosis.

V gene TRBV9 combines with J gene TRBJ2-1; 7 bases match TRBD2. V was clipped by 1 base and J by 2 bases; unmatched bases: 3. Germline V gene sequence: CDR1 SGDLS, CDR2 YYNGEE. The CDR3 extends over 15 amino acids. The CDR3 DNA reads TGTGCCAGCAGCGTAACTAGCGACCCCTACAATGAGCAGTTCTTC. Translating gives CASSVTSDPYNEQFF.

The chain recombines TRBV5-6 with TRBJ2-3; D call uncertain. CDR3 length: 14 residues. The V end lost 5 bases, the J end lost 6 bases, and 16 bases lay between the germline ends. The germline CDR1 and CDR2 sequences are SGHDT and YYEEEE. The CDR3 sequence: CASRRSPWADTQYF. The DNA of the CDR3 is TGTGCCAGCAGACGAAGCCCCTGGGCCGATACGCAGTATTTT.

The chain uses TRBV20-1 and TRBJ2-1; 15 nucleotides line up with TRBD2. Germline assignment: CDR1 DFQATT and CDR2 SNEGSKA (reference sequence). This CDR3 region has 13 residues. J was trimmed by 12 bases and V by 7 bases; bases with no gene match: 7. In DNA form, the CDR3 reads TGCAGTGGAGGACTAGCGGGAGGGCCGGGGCAGTTCTTC. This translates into CSGGLAGGPGQFF.

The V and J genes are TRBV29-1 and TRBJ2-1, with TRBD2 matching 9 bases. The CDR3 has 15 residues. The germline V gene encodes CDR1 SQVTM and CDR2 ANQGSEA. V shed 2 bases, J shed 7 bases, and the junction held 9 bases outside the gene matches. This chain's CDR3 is CSVELRLAVGNEQFF. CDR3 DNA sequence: TGCAGCGTTGAACTTCGACTAGCGGTTGGGAATGAGCAGTTCTTC.

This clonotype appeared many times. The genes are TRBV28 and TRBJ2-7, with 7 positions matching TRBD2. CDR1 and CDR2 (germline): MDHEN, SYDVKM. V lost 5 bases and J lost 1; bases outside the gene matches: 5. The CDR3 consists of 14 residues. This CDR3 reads CASSPPGGSYEQYF. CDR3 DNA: TGTGCCAGCAGTCCACCGGGAGGTTCCTACGAGCAGTACTTC. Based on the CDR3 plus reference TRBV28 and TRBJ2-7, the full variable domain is DVKVTQSSRYLVKRTGEKVFLECVQDMDHENMFWYRQDPGLGLRLIYFSYDVKMKEKGDIPEGYSVSREKKERFSLILESASTNQTSMYLCASSPPGGSYEQYFGPGTRLTVT.

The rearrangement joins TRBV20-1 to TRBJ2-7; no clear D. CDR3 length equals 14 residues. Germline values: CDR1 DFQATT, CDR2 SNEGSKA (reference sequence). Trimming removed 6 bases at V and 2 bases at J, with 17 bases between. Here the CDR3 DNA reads TGCAGTGCCCCAAGGTGGGGTGAAGCCTACGAGCAGTACTTC. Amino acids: CSAPRWGEAYEQYF.

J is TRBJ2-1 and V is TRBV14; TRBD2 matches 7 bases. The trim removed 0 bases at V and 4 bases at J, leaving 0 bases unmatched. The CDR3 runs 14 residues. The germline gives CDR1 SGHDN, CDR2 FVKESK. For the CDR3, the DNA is TGTGCCAGCAGCCAAGAACTAGCGTACAATGAGCAGTTCTTC. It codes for CASSQELAYNEQFF. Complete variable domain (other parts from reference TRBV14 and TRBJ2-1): EAGVTQFPSHSVIEKGQTVTLRCDPISGHDNLYWYRRVMGKEIKFLLHFVKESKQDESGMPNNRFLAERTGGTYSTLKVQPAELEDSGVYFCASSQELAYNEQFFGPGTRLTVL.

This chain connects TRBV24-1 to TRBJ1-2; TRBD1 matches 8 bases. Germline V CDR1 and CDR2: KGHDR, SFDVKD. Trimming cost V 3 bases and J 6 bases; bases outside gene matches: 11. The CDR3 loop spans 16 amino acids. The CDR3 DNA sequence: TGTGCCACCAGTGATCCAAGACAGGGGAGTTTCCATGGCTACACCTTC. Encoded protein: CATSDPRQGSFHGYTF.

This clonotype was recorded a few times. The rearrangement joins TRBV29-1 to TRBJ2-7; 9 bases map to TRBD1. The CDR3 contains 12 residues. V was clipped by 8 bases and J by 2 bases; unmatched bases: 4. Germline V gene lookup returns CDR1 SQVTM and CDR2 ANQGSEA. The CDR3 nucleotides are TGCAGCATGACAGGGGGGACCTACGAGCAGTACTTC. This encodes CSMTGGTYEQYF.

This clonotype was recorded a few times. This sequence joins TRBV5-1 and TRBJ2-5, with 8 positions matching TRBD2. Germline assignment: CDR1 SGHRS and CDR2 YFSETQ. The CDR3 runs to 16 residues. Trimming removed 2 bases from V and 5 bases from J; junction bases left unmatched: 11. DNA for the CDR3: TGCGCCAGCAGCTTTTTATCCAGCGGGAGCGAGGAGACCCAGTACTTC. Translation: CASSFLSSGSEETQYF.

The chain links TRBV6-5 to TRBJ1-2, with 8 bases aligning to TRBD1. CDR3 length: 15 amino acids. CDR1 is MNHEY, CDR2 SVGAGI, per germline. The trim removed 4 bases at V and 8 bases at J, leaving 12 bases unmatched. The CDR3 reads CASSSTPLTGAGYTF. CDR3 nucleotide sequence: TGTGCCAGCAGTTCTACCCCGTTGACAGGGGCCGGCTACACCTTC.

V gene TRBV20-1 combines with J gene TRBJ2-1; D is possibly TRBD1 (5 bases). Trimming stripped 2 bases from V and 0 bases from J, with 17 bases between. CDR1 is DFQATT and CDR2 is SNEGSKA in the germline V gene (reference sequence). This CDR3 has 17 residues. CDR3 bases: TGCAGTGCTAGATTTCAGACGACAGTCGGCTCCTACAATGAGCAGTTCTTC. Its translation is CSARFQTTVGSYNEQFF.

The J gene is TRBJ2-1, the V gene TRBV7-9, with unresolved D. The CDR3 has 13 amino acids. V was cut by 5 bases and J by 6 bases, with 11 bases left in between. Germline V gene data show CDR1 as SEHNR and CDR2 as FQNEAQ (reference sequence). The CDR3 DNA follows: TGTGCCAGCAGCCCCTGGGTCGCCAATGAGCAGTTCTTC. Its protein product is CASSPWVANEQFF.

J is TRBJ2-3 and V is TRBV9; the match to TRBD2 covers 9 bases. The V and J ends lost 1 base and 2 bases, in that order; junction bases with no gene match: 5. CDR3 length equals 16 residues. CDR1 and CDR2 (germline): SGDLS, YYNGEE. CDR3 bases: TGTGCCAGCAGCGTACCGATAGCGGGAGTCACAGATACGCAGTATTTT. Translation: CASSVPIAGVTDTQYF.

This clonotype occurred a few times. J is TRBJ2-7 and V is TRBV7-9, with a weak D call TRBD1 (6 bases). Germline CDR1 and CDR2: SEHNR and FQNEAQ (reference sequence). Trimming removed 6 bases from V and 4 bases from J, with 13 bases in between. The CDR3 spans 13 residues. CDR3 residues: CASSLTGQYEQYF. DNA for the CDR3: TGTGCCAGCAGTTTAACCGGACAGTACGAGCAGTACTTC.

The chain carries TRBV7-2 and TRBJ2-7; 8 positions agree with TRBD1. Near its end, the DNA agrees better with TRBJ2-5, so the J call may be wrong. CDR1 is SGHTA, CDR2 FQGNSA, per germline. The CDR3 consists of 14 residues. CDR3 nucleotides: TGTGCCAGCAGCTTCGACAGGGGTTCAGAGACCCAGTACTTC. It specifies CASSFDRGSETQYF.

CDR3 bases: TGCAGCACAATTGTTACGGACGGGAACTACGAGCAGTACTTC. Translated: CSTIVTDGNYEQYF. The V gene is TRBV29-1, the J gene TRBJ2-7, with D possibly TRBD2 on 5 matching bases. This CDR3 is 14 amino acids long. The germline V gene has CDR1 SQVTM and CDR2 ANQGSEA. The V and J ends lost 8 bases and 3 bases respectively, with 20 bases between them.

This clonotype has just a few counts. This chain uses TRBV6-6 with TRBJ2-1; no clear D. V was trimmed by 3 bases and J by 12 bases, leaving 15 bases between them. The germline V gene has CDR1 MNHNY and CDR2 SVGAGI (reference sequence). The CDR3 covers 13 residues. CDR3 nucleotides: TGTGCCAGCAGTTATGGCACCTCATTCTGGCAGTTCTTC. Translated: CASSYGTSFWQFF.

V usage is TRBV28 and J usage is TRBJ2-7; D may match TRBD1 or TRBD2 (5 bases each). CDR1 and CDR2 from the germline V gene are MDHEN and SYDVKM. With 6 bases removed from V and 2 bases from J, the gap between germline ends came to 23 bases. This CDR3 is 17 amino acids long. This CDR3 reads CASSLPGARPTTYEQYF. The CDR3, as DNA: TGTGCCAGCAGCTTGCCCGGGGCAAGGCCCACTACCTACGAGCAGTACTTC.

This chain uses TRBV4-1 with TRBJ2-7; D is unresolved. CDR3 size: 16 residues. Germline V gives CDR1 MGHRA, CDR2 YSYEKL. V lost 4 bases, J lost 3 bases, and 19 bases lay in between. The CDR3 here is CASSPFGSQAHYEQYF. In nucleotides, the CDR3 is TGCGCCAGCAGCCCCTTTGGTAGTCAGGCCCACTACGAGCAGTACTTC.